A single sample is the source of the 15 T cell receptor beta chains below, sequenced in a study of T-cell reconstitution after alpha-beta-depleted transplantation in children. TCRbeta library preparation incorporated unique molecular identifiers. MiXCR was run by TCRdb on the PCR reads, yielding one entry per CDR3 protein. Of 600,000 to 700,000 distinct CDR3 sequences in the sample, around a sixth are singletons; the top ten hold approximately 1%. The sample was PBMCs from the stem cell graft donor, taken from the stem cell graft. These receptors were collected from a human donor who donated a stem cell graft to a child with acute myeloid leukemia.

The V call is TRBV5-1, the J call TRBJ2-6; D remains ambiguous. Trimming cost V 2 bases and J 2 bases, with 8 bases left between them. CDR1 SGHRS and CDR2 YFSETQ come from the germline V gene. CDR3 size: 15 residues. The CDR3 loop is CASSLGTAGANVLTF. The CDR3 bases are TGCGCCAGCAGCTTAGGAACAGCTGGGGCCAACGTCCTGACTTTC.

This clonotype was counted between two and nine times. This chain joins TRBV24-1 and TRBJ2-3, with 7 bases fitting TRBD2. Germline trimming cut 6 bases from V and 2 bases from J; bases unmatched to any gene: 4. Germline V gene lookup returns CDR1 KGHDR and CDR2 SFDVKD. The CDR3 has 14 residues. In nucleotides, the CDR3 is TGTGCCACCAGTCCGGGGGGATCCACAGATACGCAGTATTTT. It translates to CATSPGGSTDTQYF.

There are many counts of this clonotype. The chain employs TRBV20-1 and TRBJ2-7; 8 bases agree with TRBD1. This CDR3 comprises 12 residues. V lost 3 bases to trimming and J lost 7 bases; unmatched junction nucleotides: 5. Per the germline V gene, CDR1 is DFQATT and CDR2 is SNEGSKA (reference sequence). Written as DNA, the CDR3 is TGCAGTGCTAGGCAGGGGGCATGGGAGCAGTACGTC. It is translated as CSARQGAWEQYV.

This clonotype came up many times. The chain employs TRBV20-1 and TRBJ2-3; 7 bases are a match to TRBD2. After removal of 2 bases from V and 2 bases from J, the junction contained 7 bases not matched to a gene. This CDR3 comprises 15 residues. CDR1 DFQATT and CDR2 SNEGSKA come from the germline V gene (reference sequence). CDR3 in amino acids: CSARSWGGYTDTQYF. CDR3 bases: TGCAGTGCTAGATCTTGGGGGGGTTACACAGATACGCAGTATTTT.

This clonotype has ten or more counts. This chain uses TRBV7-3 with TRBJ2-3, with D perhaps assigned TRBD1 or TRBD2 (5 bases each). Germline V gene sequence: CDR1 SGHTA, CDR2 FQGTGA. The CDR3 has 15 amino acids. V lost 5 bases, J lost 0 bases, and 12 bases lay in between. The CDR3 here is CASSPPGASTDTQYF. In nucleotides, the CDR3 is TGTGCCAGCAGCCCCCCCGGGGCTAGCACAGATACGCAGTATTTT.

This clonotype was seen ten or more times. V usage is TRBV20-1 and J usage is TRBJ1-2; D is undetermined. V shed 3 bases and J shed 9 bases, with 17 bases lying between them. The CDR3 spans 13 residues. Germline V gives CDR1 DFQATT, CDR2 SNEGSKA (reference sequence). In DNA form, the CDR3 reads TGCAGTGCTAGTTCCCAGGTGGGCCTTCGCTACACCTTC. It translates to CSASSQVGLRYTF.

The chain carries TRBV7-8 and TRBJ2-3, with D possibly matching TRBD1 (7 bases). V shed 6 bases and J shed 2 bases, with 12 bases lying between them. The CDR3 consists of 14 residues. Germline V CDR1 and CDR2: SGHVS, FQNEAQ. CDR3 sequence reads: CASSARGDTDTQYF. DNA of the CDR3: TGTGCCAGCAGTGCCAGGGGGGACACAGATACGCAGTATTTT. Full variable domain (rest looked up from reference TRBV7-8 and TRBJ2-3): GAGVSQSPRYKVAKRGQDVALRCDPISGHVSLFWYQQALGQGPEFLTYFQNEAQLDKSGLPSDRFFAERPEGSVSTLKIQRTQQEDSAVYLCASSARGDTDTQYFGPGTRLTVL.

This clonotype showed up many times. The chain employs TRBV12-3 or TRBV12-4 and TRBJ1-2, with a tentative D call TRBD1 (5 bases). The V end lost 6 bases, the J end lost 4 bases, and 18 bases lay between the germline ends. The CDR3 loop spans 15 amino acids. The CDR3 region is CASSPGVGEGYGYTF. In DNA, the CDR3 is TGTGCCAGCAGCCCTGGGGTAGGGGAAGGCTATGGCTACACCTTC.

Ten or more counts support this clonotype. This chain links TRBV27 with TRBJ2-7; no clear D gene. The CDR3 length is 11 residues. Per germline, CDR1 MNHEY and CDR2 SMNVEV (reference sequence). The V end was cut by 10 bases, the J end by 7 bases, with 14 bases between. The chain's CDR3 is CATISLGEQYF. The CDR3 DNA reads as TGTGCCACCATCAGTTTGGGTGAGCAGTACTTC.

The rearrangement joins TRBV6-1 to TRBJ2-7, with D hard to call. Germline-derived CDR1 and CDR2 are MNHNS and SASEGT. CDR3 size: 13 residues. Deletions cut 2 bases from V and 0 bases from J, with 5 bases between. CDR3 DNA: TGTGCCAGCAGTGAACTAGGCTCCTACGAGCAGTACGTC. As protein: CASSELGSYEQYV.

There are many counts of this clonotype. This chain uses TRBV20-1 with TRBJ2-5, with D possibly being TRBD1 (6 bases). The CDR3 runs to 18 residues. The V gene's germline CDR1 is DFQATT and CDR2 SNEGSKA (reference sequence). V lost 0 bases to trimming and J lost 0 bases, with 20 bases between them. For the CDR3, the DNA is TGCAGTGCTAGAGATAAACAGGAACACAGGGAGTACCAAGAGACCCAGTACTTC. This sequence encodes CSARDKQEHREYQETQYF.

This clonotype has ten or more counts. This chain joins TRBV29-1 and TRBJ2-6; possibly TRBD1 for D (7 bases). The V gene's germline CDR1 is SQVTM and CDR2 ANQGSEA. This CDR3 spans 14 amino acids. CDR3 sequence reads: CRQGGKSGANVLTF. In DNA form, the CDR3 reads TGCAGGCAGGGGGGAAAATCTGGGGCCAACGTCCTGACTTTC. The variable domain in full, completed from reference TRBV29-1 and TRBJ2-6, reads SAVISQKPSRDICQRGTSLTIQCQVDSQVTMMFWYRQQPGQSLTLIATANQGSEATYESGFVIDKFPISRPNLTFSTLTVSNMSPEDSSIYLCRQGGKSGANVLTFGAGSRLTVL.

This clonotype has a count of ten or more. The chain employs TRBV6-5 and TRBJ1-6, with 7 bases matching TRBD1. This CDR3 has 13 residues. Losses at the gene ends were 5 bases for V and 11 bases for J; bases not matched to a gene: 6. Germline V CDR1 and CDR2: MNHEY, SVGAGI. The CDR3 bases are TGTGCCAGCAGTCGCGACAGGGTGACACCCCTCCACTTT. Translation gives CASSRDRVTPLHF.

The rearrangement uses TRBV20-1 and TRBJ1-2; the match to TRBD1 covers 11 bases. V shed 2 bases, J shed 6 bases, and the junction held 11 bases outside the gene matches. This CDR3 has 16 amino acids. Germline V CDR1 and CDR2: DFQATT, SNEGSKA (reference sequence). The CDR3 DNA reads TGCAGTGCTAGAAAAGACGGACAGGGGGCGCGGAATGGCTACACCTTC. It yields the protein CSARKDGQGARNGYTF.

This clonotype was counted only a few times. V gene TRBV10-1 combines with J gene TRBJ2-1; 11 nucleotides line up with TRBD2. CDR3 size: 16 residues. Germline CDR1 reads WNHNN; CDR2 reads SYGVQD (reference sequence). The trim removed 5 bases at V and 4 bases at J, leaving 7 bases unmatched. CDR3 sequence (DNA): TGCGCCAGCAGTAACTTACTAGCGGGGGTGTACAATGAGCAGTTCTTC. It is translated as CASSNLLAGVYNEQFF.